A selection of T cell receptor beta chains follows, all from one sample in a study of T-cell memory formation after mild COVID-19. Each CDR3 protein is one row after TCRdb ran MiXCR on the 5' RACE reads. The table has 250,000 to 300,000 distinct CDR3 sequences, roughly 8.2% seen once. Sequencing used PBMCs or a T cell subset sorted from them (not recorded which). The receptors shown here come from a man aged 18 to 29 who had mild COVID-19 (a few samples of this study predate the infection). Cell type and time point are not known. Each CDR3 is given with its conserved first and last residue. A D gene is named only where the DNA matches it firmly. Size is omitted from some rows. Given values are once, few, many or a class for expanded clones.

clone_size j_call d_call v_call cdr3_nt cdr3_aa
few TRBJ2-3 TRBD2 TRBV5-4 TGTGCCAGCGCACCCAGCGGGGGAAACACAGATACGCAGTATTTT CASAPSGGNTDTQYF
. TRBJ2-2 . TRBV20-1 TGCAGTGCTAGAGCCCTGGGGAACACCGGGGAGCTGTTTTTT CSARALGNTGELFF
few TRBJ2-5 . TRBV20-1 TGCAGTGCTCCAGGACGGAGCCTGGAGACCCAGTACTTC CSAPGRSLETQYF
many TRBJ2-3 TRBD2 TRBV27 TGTGCCAGCAGTTCCCCGCTGAGCGGGGGGCCCCCAGATACGCAGTATTTT CASSSPLSGGPPDTQYF
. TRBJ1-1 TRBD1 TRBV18 TGTGCCAGCTCACCATTCGGACAGGGGAACACTGAAGCTTTCTTT CASSPFGQGNTEAFF
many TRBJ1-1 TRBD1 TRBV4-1 TGCGCCAGCACCGCCAACAGGGGGCTCGACACTGAAGCTTTCTTT CASTANRGLDTEAFF
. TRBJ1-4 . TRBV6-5 TGTGCCAGCAGTTACTCGCGTCCCGGACTCGTGCTTGGGGCTGAAAAACTGTTTTTT CASSYSRPGLVLGAEKLFF
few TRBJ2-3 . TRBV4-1 TGCGCCAGCAGCCAAGATAGAGGAGCAGCAGATACGCAGTATTTT CASSQDRGAADTQYF
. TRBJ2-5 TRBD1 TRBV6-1 TGTGCCAGCAGACTCCGGGACAGGGTATCTAGAGAGACCCAGTACTTC CASRLRDRVSRETQYF
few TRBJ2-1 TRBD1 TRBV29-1 TGCAGCGTTGAAGATATTTGGACGGGACAGGGGAGGTATGAGCAGTTCTTC CSVEDIWTGQGRYEQFF
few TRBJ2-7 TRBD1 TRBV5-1 TGCGCCAGCGCGATGGGACAGGGGTACTACGAGCAGTACTTC CASAMGQGYYEQYF
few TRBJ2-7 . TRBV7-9 TGTGCCAGCAGCTCCCCTTGGGGCCCACCCTACGAGCAGTACTTC CASSSPWGPPYEQYF
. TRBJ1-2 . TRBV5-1 TGCGCCAGCAGCTCCCGAGGGGACTTCTATGGCTACACCTTC CASSSRGDFYGYTF
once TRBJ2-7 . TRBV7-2 TGTGCCAGCAGCTTAGCCGACGGACACTACGAGCAGTACTTC CASSLADGHYEQYF